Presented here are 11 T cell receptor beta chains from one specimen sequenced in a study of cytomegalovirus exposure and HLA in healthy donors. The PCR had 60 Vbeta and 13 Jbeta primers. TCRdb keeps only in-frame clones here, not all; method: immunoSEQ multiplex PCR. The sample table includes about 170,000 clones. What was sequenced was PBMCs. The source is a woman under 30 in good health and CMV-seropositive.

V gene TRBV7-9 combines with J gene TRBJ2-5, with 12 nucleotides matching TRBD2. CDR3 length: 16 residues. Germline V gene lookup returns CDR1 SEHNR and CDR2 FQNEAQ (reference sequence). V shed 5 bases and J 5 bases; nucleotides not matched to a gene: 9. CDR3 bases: TGTGCCAGCAGCCTCCTAGCGGGGGGGCCTAGGGAGACCCAGTACTTC. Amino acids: CASSLLAGGPRETQYF.

The CDR3: CAWSETSGRGAYEQFF. The CDR3 coding sequence is TGTGCCTGGAGTGAGACTAGCGGGAGGGGAGCATATGAGCAGTTCTTC. The rearrangement uses TRBV30 and TRBJ2-1; 14 bases align to TRBD2. J gave up 8 bases and V 1 base, and 7 bases lay outside the gene matches. The CDR3 covers 16 residues. Germline V gene sequence: CDR1 GTSNPN, CDR2 SVGIG (reference sequence).

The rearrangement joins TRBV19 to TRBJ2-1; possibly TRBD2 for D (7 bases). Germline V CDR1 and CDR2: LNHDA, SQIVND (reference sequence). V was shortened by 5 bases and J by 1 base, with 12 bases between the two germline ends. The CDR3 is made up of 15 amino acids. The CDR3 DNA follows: TGTGCCAGTAGTGAAGGGGGAGGGTCCTACAATGAGCAGTTCTTC. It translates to CASSEGGGSYNEQFF.

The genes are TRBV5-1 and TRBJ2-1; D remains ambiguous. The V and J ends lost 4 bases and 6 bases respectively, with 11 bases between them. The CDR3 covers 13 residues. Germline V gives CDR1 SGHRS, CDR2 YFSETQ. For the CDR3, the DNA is TGCGCCAGCAGCCCATCAACGGGCAATGAGCAGTTCTTC. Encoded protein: CASSPSTGNEQFF.

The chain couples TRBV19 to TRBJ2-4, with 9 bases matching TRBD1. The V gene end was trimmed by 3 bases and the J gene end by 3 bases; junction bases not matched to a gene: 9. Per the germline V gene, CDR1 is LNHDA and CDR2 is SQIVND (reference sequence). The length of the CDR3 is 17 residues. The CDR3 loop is CASSILVTGGSKNIQYF. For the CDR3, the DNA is TGTGCCAGTAGTATCCTAGTGACAGGGGGGAGCAAAAACATTCAGTACTTC.

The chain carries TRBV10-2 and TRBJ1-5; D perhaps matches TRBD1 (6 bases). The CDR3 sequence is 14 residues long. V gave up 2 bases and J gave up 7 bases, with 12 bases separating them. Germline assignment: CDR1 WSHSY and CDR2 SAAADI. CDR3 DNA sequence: TGCGCCAGCAGTGAGATCGGGAGGGGGCAGCCCCAGCATTTT. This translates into CASSEIGRGQPQHF.

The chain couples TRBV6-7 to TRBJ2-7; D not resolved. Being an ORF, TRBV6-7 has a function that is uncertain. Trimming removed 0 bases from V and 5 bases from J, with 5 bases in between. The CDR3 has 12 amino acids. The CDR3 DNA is TGTGCCAGCAGTTACTCCCCAGACGAGCAGTACTTC. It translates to CASSYSPDEQYF.

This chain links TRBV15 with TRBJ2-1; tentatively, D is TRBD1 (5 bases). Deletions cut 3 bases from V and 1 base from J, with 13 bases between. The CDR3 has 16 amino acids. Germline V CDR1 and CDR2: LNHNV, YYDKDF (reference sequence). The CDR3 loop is CATSRDRTPSYNEQFF. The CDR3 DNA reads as TGTGCCACCAGCAGGGATCGGACACCTTCCTACAATGAGCAGTTCTTC.

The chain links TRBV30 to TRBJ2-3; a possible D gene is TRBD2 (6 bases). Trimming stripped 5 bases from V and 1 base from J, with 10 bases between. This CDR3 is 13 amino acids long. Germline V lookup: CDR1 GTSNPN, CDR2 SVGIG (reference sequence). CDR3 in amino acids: CAWGASGTDTQYF. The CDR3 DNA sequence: TGTGCCTGGGGGGCTAGCGGCACAGATACGCAGTATTTT.

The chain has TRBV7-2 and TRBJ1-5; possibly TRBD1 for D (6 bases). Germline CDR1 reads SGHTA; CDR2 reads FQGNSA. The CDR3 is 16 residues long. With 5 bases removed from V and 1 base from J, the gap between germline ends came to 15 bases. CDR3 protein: CASSIGQTLSNQPQHF. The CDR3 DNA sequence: TGTGCCAGCAGCATCGGACAGACCCTCAGCAATCAGCCCCAGCATTTT. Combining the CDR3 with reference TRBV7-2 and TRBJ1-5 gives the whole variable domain GAGVSQSPSNKVTEKGKDVELRCDPISGHTALYWYRQSLGQGLEFLIYFQGNSAPDKSGLPSDRFSAERTGGSVSTLTIQRTQQEDSAVYLCASSIGQTLSNQPQHFGDGTRLSIL.

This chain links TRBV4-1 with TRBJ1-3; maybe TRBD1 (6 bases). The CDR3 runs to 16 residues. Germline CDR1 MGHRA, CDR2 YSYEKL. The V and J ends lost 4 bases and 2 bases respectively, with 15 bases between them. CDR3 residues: CASSLRGGAAGNTIYF. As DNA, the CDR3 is TGCGCCAGCAGCCTTAGGGGGGGGGCTGCTGGAAACACCATATATTTT.